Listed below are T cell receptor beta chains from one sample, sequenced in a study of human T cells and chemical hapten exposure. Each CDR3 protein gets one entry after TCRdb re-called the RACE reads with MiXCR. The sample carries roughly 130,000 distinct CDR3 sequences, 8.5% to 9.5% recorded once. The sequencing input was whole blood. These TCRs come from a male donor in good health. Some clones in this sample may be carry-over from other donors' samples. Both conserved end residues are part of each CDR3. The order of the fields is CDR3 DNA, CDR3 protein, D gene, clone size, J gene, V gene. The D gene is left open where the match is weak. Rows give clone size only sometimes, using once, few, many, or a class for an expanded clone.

CDR3 DNA: TGTGCCAGCAGGAACAGCGGGGGGGCCAATGAGCAGTTCTTC; CDR3 protein: CASRNSGGANEQFF; D gene: TRBD2; clone size: many; J gene: TRBJ2-1; V gene: TRBV6-2/TRBV6-3
CDR3 DNA: TGCGCCAGCAGTGGACCACTGGGGAGCGGGGAGCTGTTTTTT; CDR3 protein: CASSGPLGSGELFF; D gene: -; clone size: -; J gene: TRBJ2-2; V gene: TRBV10-1
CDR3 DNA: TGTGCCAGCAGCTTAGCGGGAGGGCTTGAGCAGTTCTTC; CDR3 protein: CASSLAGGLEQFF; D gene: TRBD2; clone size: few; J gene: TRBJ2-1; V gene: TRBV11-2
CDR3 DNA: TGCAGTGCCATACCCTTCCCTGGTCCAGAAGCTTTCTTT; CDR3 protein: CSAIPFPGPEAFF; D gene: -; clone size: many; J gene: TRBJ1-1; V gene: TRBV20-1
CDR3 DNA: TGTGCCAGCAGTTGGGGGACATCGAGCTCCTACGAGCAGTACTTC; CDR3 protein: CASSWGTSSSYEQYF; D gene: -; clone size: few; J gene: TRBJ2-7; V gene: TRBV2
CDR3 DNA: TGTGCCAGCAGCGAGGGACAGAGCTCCTACAATGAGCAGTTCTTC; CDR3 protein: CASSEGQSSYNEQFF; D gene: TRBD1; clone size: many; J gene: TRBJ2-1; V gene: TRBV9
CDR3 DNA: TGTGCCAGCAGTCACCAAGAATCTGTAACCGGGGAGCTGTTTTTT; CDR3 protein: CASSHQESVTGELFF; D gene: -; clone size: -; J gene: TRBJ2-2; V gene: TRBV6-2/TRBV6-3
CDR3 DNA: TGTGCCAGCAGCCAAGATCAGGGCGGGGCAGATACGCAGTATTTT; CDR3 protein: CASSQDQGGADTQYF; D gene: -; clone size: many; J gene: TRBJ2-3; V gene: TRBV4-2
CDR3 DNA: TGCGCCAGCAGCCAACGACTCGACAGTTATCAGCCCCAGCATTTT; CDR3 protein: CASSQRLDSYQPQHF; D gene: -; clone size: -; J gene: TRBJ1-5; V gene: TRBV4-3
CDR3 DNA: TGTGCCAGCTCACCGGGACACAATCAGCCCCAGCATTTT; CDR3 protein: CASSPGHNQPQHF; D gene: -; clone size: many; J gene: TRBJ1-5; V gene: TRBV18
CDR3 DNA: TGTGCCAGCAGGCAAGCCGGTGAAAAACTGTTTTTT; CDR3 protein: CASRQAGEKLFF; D gene: -; clone size: many; J gene: TRBJ1-4; V gene: TRBV11-2
CDR3 DNA: TGTGCCAGCAGCCCCCATCGCGGCCCGGACGAGCAGTACTTC; CDR3 protein: CASSPHRGPDEQYF; D gene: -; clone size: many; J gene: TRBJ2-7; V gene: TRBV3-1
CDR3 DNA: TGTGCCAGCAGTGGTTTGGGACAGGGAAACACTGAAGCTTTCTTT; CDR3 protein: CASSGLGQGNTEAFF; D gene: TRBD1; clone size: -; J gene: TRBJ1-1; V gene: TRBV2
CDR3 DNA: TGCAGCGTTGAATTTGCTAGCACAGATACGCAGTATTTT; CDR3 protein: CSVEFASTDTQYF; D gene: -; clone size: few; J gene: TRBJ2-3; V gene: TRBV29-1
CDR3 DNA: TGTGCCAGCAGCCATAACACCGGGGAGCTGTTTTTT; CDR3 protein: CASSHNTGELFF; D gene: -; clone size: -; J gene: TRBJ2-2; V gene: TRBV27
CDR3 DNA: TGTGCCAGCTCCTTCACTAGCGGGGACAATGAGCAGTTCTTC; CDR3 protein: CASSFTSGDNEQFF; D gene: TRBD2; clone size: -; J gene: TRBJ2-1; V gene: TRBV7-9
CDR3 DNA: TGTGCCAGCAGTGCCACAAGCGGAACCTACAATGAGCAGTTCTTC; CDR3 protein: CASSATSGTYNEQFF; D gene: -; clone size: few; J gene: TRBJ2-1; V gene: TRBV12-3/TRBV12-4